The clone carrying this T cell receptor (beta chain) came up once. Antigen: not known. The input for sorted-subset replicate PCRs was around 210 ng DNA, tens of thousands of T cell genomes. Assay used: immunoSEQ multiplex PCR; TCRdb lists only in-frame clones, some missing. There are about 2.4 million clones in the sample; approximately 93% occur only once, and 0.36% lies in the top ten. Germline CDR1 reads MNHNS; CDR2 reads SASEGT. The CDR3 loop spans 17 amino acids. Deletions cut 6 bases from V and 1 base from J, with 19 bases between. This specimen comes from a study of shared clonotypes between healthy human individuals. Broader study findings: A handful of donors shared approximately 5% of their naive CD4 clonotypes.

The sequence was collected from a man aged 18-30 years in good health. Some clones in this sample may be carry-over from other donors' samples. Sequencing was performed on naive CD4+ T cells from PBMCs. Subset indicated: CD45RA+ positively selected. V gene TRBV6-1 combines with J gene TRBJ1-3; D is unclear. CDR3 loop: CASSEIETTLSGNTIYF. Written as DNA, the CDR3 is TGTGCCAGCAGCGAAATTGAGACGACTTTGTCTGGAAACACCATATATTTT.